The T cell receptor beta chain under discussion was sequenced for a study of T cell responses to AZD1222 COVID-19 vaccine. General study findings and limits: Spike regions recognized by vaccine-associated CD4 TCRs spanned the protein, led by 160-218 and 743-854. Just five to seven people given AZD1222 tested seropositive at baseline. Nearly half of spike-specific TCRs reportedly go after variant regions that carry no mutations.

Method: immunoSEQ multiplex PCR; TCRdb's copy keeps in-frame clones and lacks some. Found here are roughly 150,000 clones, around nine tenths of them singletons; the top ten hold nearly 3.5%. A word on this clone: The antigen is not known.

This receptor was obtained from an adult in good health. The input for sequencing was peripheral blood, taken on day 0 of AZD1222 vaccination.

In nucleotides, the CDR3 is TGTGCGACACGGGGAGGGGATGGAAAGCAGTACTTC. This translates into CATRGGDGKQYF. This chain joins TRBV30 and TRBJ2-7; 7 bases align to TRBD2. There are 12 residues in the CDR3. Germline CDR1 and CDR2: GTSNPN and SVGIG (reference sequence).